This passage covers 13 T cell receptor beta chains from one sample sequenced in a study of cytomegalovirus exposure and HLA in healthy donors. Researchers ran the PCR with 60 Vbeta and 13 Jbeta primers. Method: immunoSEQ multiplex PCR; TCRdb's copy keeps in-frame clones and lacks some. The data show over 65,000 clones, roughly 78% seen once. What was sequenced was PBMCs. Receptors originate from a man aged 40-49 years in good health and CMV-seronegative.

The rearrangement joins TRBV18 to TRBJ2-4; D is perhaps TRBD1 (5 bases). In germline, CDR1 is KGHSH, CDR2 LQKENI. The CDR3 has 15 residues. The V and J ends lost 0 bases and 5 bases respectively, with 11 bases between them. CDR3 residues: CASSPPSGSENIQYF. CDR3 bases: TGTGCCAGCTCACCACCGTCAGGGTCAGAAAACATTCAGTACTTC.

This clone was picked up one time. This chain links TRBV19 with TRBJ2-7, with TRBD1 matching over 11 bases. With V trimmed by 5 bases and J by 3 bases, 3 bases remained unmatched. The CDR3 consists of 14 residues. Looked up from germline, CDR1 is LNHDA and CDR2 is SQIVND (reference sequence). CDR3 DNA: TGTGCCAGTAGTGCAGGGACAGGGGGCTACGAGCAGTACTTC. As protein: CASSAGTGGYEQYF.

CDR3 residues: CASSWWDRQNQPQHF. The CDR3 nucleotides read TGTGCCAGCAGCTGGTGGGACAGACAAAATCAGCCCCAGCATTTT. V and J are TRBV5-5 and TRBJ1-5; 7 bases are shared with TRBD1. V was clipped by 3 bases and J by 4 bases; unmatched bases: 7. The germline CDR1 and CDR2 sequences are SGHKS and YYEKEE (reference sequence). The CDR3 consists of 15 residues.

DNA for the CDR3: TGCGCCAGCAGCCAAGACCCCCCAGGGAATACTTATGGCTACACCTTC. It encodes CASSQDPPGNTYGYTF. The chain carries TRBV4-1 and TRBJ1-2; D is perhaps TRBD1 (5 bases). CDR3 length: 16 amino acids. The germline gives CDR1 MGHRA, CDR2 YSYEKL. Trimming removed 0 bases from V and 5 bases from J, with 16 bases in between.

The CDR3 reads CASSVWEGEDNEQFF. Here the CDR3 DNA reads TGTGCCAGCAGCGTCTGGGAGGGGGAGGACAATGAGCAGTTCTTC. The genes are TRBV5-8 and TRBJ2-1; tentatively, D is TRBD2 (7 bases). V was cut by 4 bases and J by 5 bases, with 16 bases left in between. CDR3 length equals 15 residues. Germline-derived CDR1 and CDR2 are SGHTS and YDEGEE.

Remarks on this clone: The junction departs from germline at one end; a sequencing error may be responsible. This chain connects TRBV27 to TRBJ2-3; 8 bases match TRBD2. The germline gives CDR1 MNHEY, CDR2 SMNVEV (reference sequence). The CDR3 has 15 amino acids. In DNA form, the CDR3 reads TGTGCCACCAGTGAACGGACTAGCAGCACAGATACGCAGTATTTT. Encoded protein: CATSERTSSTDTQYF.

The chain carries TRBV5-4 and TRBJ2-3, with D perhaps matching TRBD2 (6 bases). This CDR3 has 17 residues. Trimming removed 1 base at V and 1 base at J, with 16 bases between. Germline V lookup: CDR1 SGHNT, CDR2 YYREEE (reference sequence). As DNA, the CDR3 is TGTGCCAGCAGCTTGCGGGAGAGGGATTTCGGCACAGATACGCAGTATTTT. This codes for CASSLRERDFGTDTQYF.

This clone was counted once. This chain links TRBV11-2 with TRBJ2-2; TRBD1 might be the D (6 bases). Trimming took 3 bases from V and 3 from J, leaving 14 bases between them. The CDR3 extends over 16 amino acids. Germline values: CDR1 SGHAT, CDR2 FQNNGV. In nucleotides, the CDR3 is TGTGCCAGCAGCTTTCGGGCAGGGGCGGACACCGGGGAGCTGTTTTTT. This codes for CASSFRAGADTGELFF. Together with reference TRBV11-2 and TRBJ2-2, the CDR3 gives the full variable domain: EAGVAQSPRYKIIEKRQSVAFWCNPISGHATLYWYQQILGQGPKLLIQFQNNGVVDDSQLPKDRFSAERLKGVDSTLKIQPAKLEDSAVYLCASSFRAGADTGELFFGEGSRLTVL.

The CDR3 nucleotides read TGTGCCAGCAGTAGGGGAATCGGTGGGGTAGCGGGGGGGAGGGAGCAGTACTTC. Protein product: CASSRGIGGVAGGREQYF. The V gene is TRBV28, the J gene TRBJ2-7; 11 bases match TRBD2. Per the germline V gene, CDR1 is MDHEN and CDR2 is SYDVKM. Trimming took 5 bases from V and 7 from J; bases not matched to a gene: 19. CDR3 length: 18 amino acids.

The chain employs TRBV2 and TRBJ2-3; 10 bases are a match to TRBD2. The V gene's germline CDR1 is SNHLY and CDR2 FYNNEI. This CDR3 spans 16 amino acids. V trimming: 6 bases; J trimming: 2 bases; junction bases outside the gene matches: 8. The CDR3 region has the DNA TGTGCCAGCAGGGGGATAGCGGGGGGAATCACAGATACGCAGTATTTT. Protein product: CASRGIAGGITDTQYF.

This clone showed up just a few times. This chain joins TRBV6-5 and TRBJ2-7; 8 nucleotides match TRBD1. Germline CDR1 MNHEY, CDR2 SVGAGI. V dropped 0 bases and J dropped 6; count of bases not matched to a gene: 7. The CDR3 is 15 amino acids. This CDR3 reads CASSYSGRGRIEQYF. The DNA of the CDR3 is TGTGCCAGCAGTTACTCAGGCAGGGGGCGGATCGAGCAGTACTTC.

The chain combines TRBV19 with TRBJ1-2; D might be TRBD1 (6 bases). Germline V gene lookup returns CDR1 LNHDA and CDR2 SQIVND (reference sequence). CDR3 length: 14 amino acids. V was pared by 5 bases and J by 4 bases, with 14 bases between. In DNA, the CDR3 is TGTGCCAGTAGTCGTACAGGGTTCCTCTATGGCTACACCTTC. Amino acid sequence: CASSRTGFLYGYTF.

The rearrangement uses TRBV5-1 and TRBJ2-7; D possibly corresponds to TRBD1 (6 bases). V shed 2 bases and J shed 3 bases, with 12 bases lying between them. Germline loops: CDR1 SGHRS, CDR2 YFSETQ. This CDR3 is built from 14 residues. CDR3 DNA: TGCGCCAGCAGCTTACGGCAGGGGCTCTACGAGCAGTACTTC. Protein product: CASSLRQGLYEQYF.